The next 19 T cell receptor beta chains were all read from a single sample in a study of blood T cell repertoires in COVID-19. Here immunoSEQ multiplex PCR was the method, and the copy in TCRdb shows in-frame clones only, minus some. The data show 70,000 to 95,000 clones, around 92% seen once. Sequencing was performed on peripheral blood. Source of these receptors: a man aged 50-59 years with COVID-19, enrolled during active disease.

This chain uses TRBV18 with TRBJ2-5; no clear D gene. The CDR3 extends over 14 amino acids. V lost 3 bases to trimming and J lost 5 bases, with 13 bases between them. Germline lookup yields CDR1 KGHSH and CDR2 LQKENI. For the CDR3, the DNA is TGTGCCAGCTCACCGCGCGGCTTCCGGGAGACCCAGTACTTC. Its protein is CASSPRGFRETQYF.

The rearrangement links TRBV11-3 to TRBJ2-3, with TRBD2 as a possible D gene (5 bases). This CDR3 has 16 residues. Germline V lookup: CDR1 SGHNT, CDR2 YENEEA. Trimming shortened V by 5 bases and J by 0 bases, and 15 bases separated the two germline ends. This CDR3 reads CASSASRKGSTDTQYF. The CDR3 bases are TGTGCCAGCAGCGCTAGCCGGAAGGGTAGCACAGATACGCAGTATTTT.

The chain combines TRBV7-9 with TRBJ2-3; 9 positions match TRBD1. Unmatched junction bases numbered 13, after V lost 8 bases and J lost 7 bases. Germline V gene sequence: CDR1 SEHNR, CDR2 FQNEAQ (reference sequence). The CDR3 runs to 15 residues. This CDR3 reads CASLRPGQGQNTQYF. The CDR3 region has the DNA TGTGCCAGCCTGCGGCCGGGACAGGGTCAAAATACGCAGTATTTT.

The gene calls are TRBV2 and TRBJ1-6; D remains unclear. Germline CDR1 is SNHLY and CDR2 is FYNNEI. The V end was cut by 7 bases, the J end by 2 bases, with 9 bases between. The CDR3 covers 14 residues. The DNA for the CDR3 is TGTGCCAGCACCCCGGTGACCTATAATTCACCCCTCCACTTT. It is translated as CASTPVTYNSPLHF.

V and J are TRBV9 and TRBJ2-3; 10 bases match TRBD2. The CDR3 loop spans 18 amino acids. V gave up 0 bases and J gave up 2 bases; unmatched junction bases: 9. Germline V gene sequence: CDR1 SGDLS, CDR2 YYNGEE. CDR3 amino acids: CASSVVSRLAGPTDTQYF. The CDR3 nucleotides are TGTGCCAGCAGCGTAGTTAGTCGACTAGCGGGCCCCACAGATACGCAGTATTTT.

The genes are TRBV6-5 and TRBJ1-2; the match to TRBD1 covers 7 bases. Germline V gene lookup returns CDR1 MNHEY and CDR2 SVGAGI. The CDR3 consists of 13 residues. Unmatched junction bases numbered 6, after V lost 6 bases and J lost 5 bases. CDR3 nucleotides: TGTGCCAGCAGGATACAGGGGTGGTATGGCTACACCTTC. Protein product: CASRIQGWYGYTF.

The V call is TRBV6-5, the J call TRBJ1-6; 8 bases map to TRBD1. Unmatched junction bases numbered 10, after V lost 6 bases and J lost 9 bases. There are 15 residues in the CDR3. In germline, CDR1 is MNHEY, CDR2 SVGAGI. The CDR3 is CASSLVTGGGSPLHF. CDR3 nucleotide sequence: TGTGCCAGCAGCCTCGTTACAGGGGGGGGTTCACCCCTCCACTTT.

The chain combines TRBV24-1 with TRBJ2-5; no definite D call. With 0 bases removed from V and 1 base from J, the gap between germline ends came to 8 bases. Germline CDR1 KGHDR, CDR2 SFDVKD. This CDR3 comprises 15 residues. CDR3 amino acids: CATSDLHSSQETQYF. The CDR3 DNA reads as TGTGCCACCAGTGATTTGCATTCCAGCCAAGAGACCCAGTACTTC.

This rearrangement joins TRBV6-5 to TRBJ1-1; tentative D call: TRBD1 (5 bases). V was cut by 8 bases and J by 4 bases, with 11 bases left in between. Germline CDR1 MNHEY, CDR2 SVGAGI. The CDR3 loop spans 12 amino acids. The CDR3 sequence is CASRGGVTEAFF. DNA of the CDR3: TGTGCCAGCCGGGGAGGGGTCACTGAAGCTTTCTTT.

The chain combines TRBV6-5 with TRBJ2-5; 7 bases align to TRBD2. The CDR3 totals 16 residues. Looked up from germline, CDR1 is MNHEY and CDR2 is SVGAGI. J lost 2 bases, V lost 2 bases, and 8 bases had no gene match. Here the CDR3 DNA reads TGTGCCAGCAGTTACACCTGGACTAGACCACAAGAGACCCAGTACTTC. It encodes CASSYTWTRPQETQYF.

The V gene is TRBV19, the J gene TRBJ1-3; possibly TRBD1 for D (6 bases). Deletions cut 3 bases from V and 0 bases from J, with 12 bases between. This CDR3 spans 16 amino acids. Germline-derived CDR1 and CDR2 are LNHDA and SQIVND (reference sequence). The CDR3 spells CASSIWGQVSGNTIYF. DNA of the CDR3: TGTGCCAGTAGTATCTGGGGGCAGGTCTCTGGAAACACCATATATTTT.

This clone appeared a few times. This chain connects TRBV5-1 to TRBJ1-4; no firm D call. The CDR3 runs 14 residues. Germline V gives CDR1 SGHRS, CDR2 YFSETQ. Deletions cut 0 bases from V and 3 bases from J, with 6 bases between. The CDR3 sequence: CASSLERANEKLFF. The CDR3 DNA follows: TGCGCCAGCAGCTTGGAGAGAGCTAATGAAAAACTGTTTTTT.

This sequence joins TRBV19 and TRBJ1-1; perhaps TRBD1 as D (6 bases). CDR1 LNHDA and CDR2 SQIVND come from the germline V gene (reference sequence). The CDR3 has 14 amino acids. Trimming removed 5 bases at V and 5 bases at J, with 15 bases between. The CDR3 loop is CASSPRGGATEAFF. CDR3 sequence (DNA): TGTGCCAGTAGTCCTCGGGGGGGGGCGACTGAAGCTTTCTTT.

The chain employs TRBV30 and TRBJ2-7, with 12 bases aligning to TRBD2. The junction had 9 bases not matched to a gene; V was cut back by 2 bases and J by 1 base. CDR1 GTSNPN and CDR2 SVGIG come from the germline V gene (reference sequence). The CDR3 is 17 amino acids. This chain's CDR3 is CAWSLTKLAGGSYEQYF. Written as DNA, the CDR3 is TGTGCCTGGAGTCTAACCAAACTAGCGGGGGGTTCCTACGAGCAGTACTTC.

The sample holds one count of this clone. The genes are TRBV5-1 and TRBJ1-6; perhaps TRBD1 as D (6 bases). CDR3 length equals 14 residues. V was pared by 1 base and J by 6 bases, with 8 bases between. Germline CDR1 is SGHRS and CDR2 is YFSETQ. The chain's CDR3 is CASSLRQVNSPLHF. CDR3 sequence (DNA): TGCGCCAGCAGCTTGAGACAGGTTAATTCACCCCTCCACTTT.

J is TRBJ2-7 and V is TRBV6-6; TRBD1 agrees at 8 bases. The J segment lost 2 bases and the V segment lost 2 bases, leaving 5 bases of the junction unmatched. Germline V lookup: CDR1 MNHNY, CDR2 SVGAGI (reference sequence). The CDR3 has 15 amino acids. For the CDR3, the DNA is TGTGCCAGCAGTTACACCGGACAGGGCACCTACGAGCAGTACTTC. It yields the protein CASSYTGQGTYEQYF.

V is TRBV2 and J is TRBJ1-6; 7 nucleotides align to TRBD1. Germline CDR1 is SNHLY and CDR2 is FYNNEI. The CDR3 runs 14 residues. V was pared by 5 bases and J by 6 bases, with 4 bases of the junction left unmatched. The CDR3 region has the DNA TGTGCCAGCAGTCAGGGGGTCCCTAATTCACCCCTCCACTTT. Its translation is CASSQGVPNSPLHF. Full variable domain (outside the CDR3, taken from reference TRBV2 and TRBJ1-6): EPEVTQTPSHQVTQMGQEVILRCVPISNHLYFYWYRQILGQKVEFLVSFYNNEISEKSEIFDDQFSVERPDGSNFTLKIRSTKLEDSAMYFCASSQGVPNSPLHFGNGTRLTVT.

The chain joins TRBV2 to TRBJ1-2, with TRBD1 identical over 9 bases. Trimming removed 7 bases from V and 4 bases from J; junction bases left unmatched: 13. Per the germline V gene, CDR1 is SNHLY and CDR2 is FYNNEI. This CDR3 contains 16 residues. The CDR3 bases are TGTGCCAGCACCCCGGGACAGGGAGGTTTCGGCTATGGCTACACCTTC. This sequence encodes CASTPGQGGFGYGYTF.

This chain joins TRBV11-2 and TRBJ1-6; the D gene is possibly TRBD1 (5 bases). Trimming removed 3 bases at V and 4 bases at J, with 10 bases between. Germline CDR1 SGHAT, CDR2 FQNNGV. The CDR3 loop spans 15 amino acids. In DNA, the CDR3 is TGTGCCAGCAGCTTCGGCAGGGTTTATAATTCACCCCTCCACTTT. This sequence encodes CASSFGRVYNSPLHF. Looking up the rest from reference TRBV11-2 and TRBJ1-6 gives the full variable domain: EAGVAQSPRYKIIEKRQSVAFWCNPISGHATLYWYQQILGQGPKLLIQFQNNGVVDDSQLPKDRFSAERLKGVDSTLKIQPAKLEDSAVYLCASSFGRVYNSPLHFGNGTRLTVT.